This T cell receptor (beta chain) came from a study of blood T cell repertoires in COVID-19 (TCRdb year 2020). For the wider study: Collaborator samples came from the United States, Italy and Spain and covered acute and convalescent phases of COVID-19. The material from the prospective study consisted of cDNA or gDNA derived from T cells, B-cell-depleted T cells, or PBMCs. Subjects who had been exposed to COVID-19, were actively infected with it, or had recovered from it provided the deeply sampled blood TCRbeta repertoires that made up the dataset. A freely available public database, intended as a resource for researchers studying the immune response to SARS-CoV-2, is where the repertoires were released. Samples came from the ongoing ImmuneRACE study (first 160 participants) plus 1,254 subjects from 6 global collaborators. A de-identified subject ID, COVID-19 status, age in years and sex were almost always included in the sample metadata. Where HLA class I and class II types were available, the types were taken from metadata supplied by the sample provider, not from assay-based typing.

Collaborating institutions collected whole blood in K2EDTA tubes following their own protocols. For TCRbeta analysis, collaborator samples were shipped as frozen whole blood, as isolated PBMCs, or as DNA extracted from either sample type. The study at large found these results: Clinical and demographic metadata were provided uncurated, with the amount varying by source and participant.

For this clone: Its cognate antigen has yet to be identified. The sample holds no much larger clone one base away, and base qualities are not on file.

The immunoSEQ Assay, a bias-controlled multiplex PCR, was used to amplify TCRbeta CDR3 regions from genomic DNA. On the study's bioinformatics: Within the assay, amplification of reference gene primers was used to estimate how many nucleated cells each sample contained. To quantify the absolute abundance of each unique TCRbeta CDR3 rearrangement, sequence reads were collapsed and filtered. For each sample, productive Simpson clonality was calculated by taking the square root of Simpson's diversity index across productive rearrangements. TCRdb carries this immuneACCESS record with in-frame sequences only. Its versions omit some clonotypes, under half of them owing to an unresolved V gene in the studies checked, with the rest unexplained. That table gives V, J and clone size, and the DNA gave D and trimming. Counted in this sample were more than 150,000 clones; 60% to 80% of them appeared once. Jointly, the top ten make up about 26% of the sample.

A distance of 12 bases separates the germline ends of V and J, which lose 7 bases and 6 bases respectively. CDR1 and CDR2, looked up from the germline V gene, are SQVTM and ANQGSEA. Spanning cysteine to phenylalanine, the CDR3 consists of 12 amino acids. The sequence is cut down to CDR3 DNA, 36 bases in frame from base 1. Sequenced input: peripheral blood. The sequence was obtained from a woman between 65 and 79 years old with acute or convalescent COVID-19. The chain employs TRBV29-1 and TRBJ1-4; a tentative D call is TRBD1 (5 bases match). The DNA is as follows: TGCAGCGCTGGAGCAGGGTATGAAAAACTGTTTTTT. This yields the protein CSAGAGYEKLFF.